A single sample gave rise to the 14 T cell receptor beta chains below, sequenced in a study of Graves' ophthalmopathy and Graves' hyperthyroidism. The authors amplified TCR beta CDR3 regions, and they did so from RNA transcripts for repertoire sequencing. Amplification began with first-round RT-PCR using HTBI primers, then second-round multiplex PCR was performed. Using its own MiXCR run on the multiplex PCR reads, TCRdb lists one record per CDR3 protein. The sample has about 1.2 million distinct CDR3 sequences; roughly two fifths are singletons. Sequencing was done on a sample of peripheral blood or thyroid tissue (not recorded which). All receptors derive from an adult man with Graves' hyperthyroidism.

The chain recombines TRBV6-5 with TRBJ2-7; the match to TRBD2 covers 8 bases. The germline V gene has CDR1 MNHEY and CDR2 SVGAGI. The CDR3 spans 15 residues. The V gene end was trimmed by 6 bases and the J gene end by 7 bases; junction bases not matched to a gene: 14. CDR3 nucleotides: TGTGCCAGCAGCCGGGGGGGGAACAGGCGTGGTGAGCAGTACTTC. The encoded protein is CASSRGGNRRGEQYF.

The chain employs TRBV19 and TRBJ2-7, with a weak D call TRBD1 (5 bases). The CDR3 loop spans 14 amino acids. Germline CDR1 LNHDA, CDR2 SQIVND (reference sequence). V gave up 7 bases and J gave up 1 base, with 14 bases separating them. The chain's CDR3 is CASMDAGYSYEQYF. The CDR3 DNA sequence: TGTGCCAGTATGGATGCAGGGTATTCCTACGAGCAGTACTTC.

This clonotype was detected many times. V gene TRBV7-2 combines with J gene TRBJ1-2; 8 bases are a match to TRBD1. V was clipped by 6 bases and J by 2 bases; unmatched bases: 8. The CDR3 length is 15 residues. The germline V gene has CDR1 SGHTA and CDR2 FQGNSA. CDR3 sequence reads: CASSFTTGANYGYTF. CDR3 nucleotides: TGTGCCAGCAGTTTCACGACAGGGGCCAACTATGGCTACACCTTC.

This clonotype was picked up one time. V usage is TRBV30 and J usage is TRBJ1-5; TRBD1 is a possible D gene (5 bases). CDR1 and CDR2 from the germline V gene are GTSNPN and SVGIG (reference sequence). Trimming shortened V by 0 bases and J by 11 bases, and 20 bases separated the two germline ends. The CDR3 totals 15 residues. CDR3 sequence: CAWSVPAGLRETQHF. DNA for the CDR3: TGTGCCTGGAGTGTACCAGCGGGACTACGAGAGACCCAGCATTTT.

This clonotype was seen a handful of times. The chain combines TRBV7-9 with TRBJ1-3; D is uncertain. The germline V gene encodes CDR1 SEHNR and CDR2 FQNEAQ (reference sequence). V was trimmed by 7 bases and J by 4 bases, leaving 8 bases between them. This CDR3 has 12 amino acids. CDR3 sequence: CASTAEGNTIYF. The CDR3 bases are TGTGCCAGCACGGCGGAGGGAAACACCATATATTTT.

This clonotype was seen many times. The V gene is TRBV10-3, the J gene TRBJ2-7, with a possible D match to TRBD2 (5 bases). Trimming left V 3 bases short and J 6 bases short, with 9 bases between. Germline loops: CDR1 ENHRY, CDR2 SYGVKD. CDR3 length equals 12 residues. The CDR3 is CAISERGPEQYF. CDR3 nucleotide sequence: TGTGCCATCAGTGAAAGAGGGCCCGAGCAGTACTTC.

This clonotype was observed many times. This chain links TRBV24-1 with TRBJ2-7; a possible D gene is TRBD1 (6 bases). The V end lost 4 bases, the J end lost 1 base, and 10 bases lay between the germline ends. The length of the CDR3 is 14 residues. Germline assignment: CDR1 KGHDR and CDR2 SFDVKD. Here the CDR3 DNA reads TGTGCCACCAGTGAGCGCGGACAGTCCTACGAGCAGTACTTC. Translated, it gives CATSERGQSYEQYF.

This clonotype was observed many times. This sequence joins TRBV5-1 and TRBJ1-6; D gene uncertain. CDR1 and CDR2 (germline): SGHRS, YFSETQ. The CDR3 is 16 amino acids. With 0 bases removed from V and 6 bases from J, the gap between germline ends came to 13 bases. CDR3 amino acids: CASSLGAYGSNSPLHF. The CDR3, as DNA: TGCGCCAGCAGCTTGGGAGCATACGGCTCTAATTCACCCCTCCACTTT.

The chain employs TRBV2 and TRBJ2-5, with a tentative D call TRBD2 (6 bases). The germline V gene encodes CDR1 SNHLY and CDR2 FYNNEI. The CDR3 has 15 residues. The V and J ends lost 6 bases and 4 bases respectively, with 18 bases between them. The CDR3 nucleotides are TGTGCCAGCAGGCGGGAAAGTGCGAGGGGAGAGACCCAGTACTTC. It specifies CASRRESARGETQYF.

This clonotype was seen a few times. The gene calls are TRBV6-5 and TRBJ2-7, with a possible D match to TRBD1 (6 bases). Trimming shortened V by 7 bases and J by 2 bases, and 18 bases separated the two germline ends. Germline assignment: CDR1 MNHEY and CDR2 SVGAGI. This CDR3 comprises 15 residues. The DNA of the CDR3 is TGTGCCAGCACTCCCCGACAGGCAATCACCTACGAGCAGTACTTC. As protein: CASTPRQAITYEQYF.

This clonotype occurred many times. The rearrangement uses TRBV29-1 and TRBJ2-7; D unclear. The CDR3 totals 13 residues. The germline V gene encodes CDR1 SQVTM and CDR2 ANQGSEA. Trimming pared 4 bases from V and 5 bases from J, leaving 15 bases between. CDR3 in DNA: TGCAGCGTTGCCGGATTCATCGGGCACGAGCAGTACTTC. It is translated as CSVAGFIGHEQYF.

Regarding this clonotype: A read error may account for a junction end that differs from germline. This sequence joins TRBV27 and TRBJ1-2, with D maybe TRBD1 (5 bases). The length of the CDR3 is 13 residues. Looked up from germline, CDR1 is MNHEY and CDR2 is SMNVEV (reference sequence). CDR3 coding DNA: TGTGCCAGCAGTCGGGACGGGTTCTATAGCTACACCTTC. This codes for CASSRDGFYSYTF.

V is TRBV24-1 and J is TRBJ2-3, with TRBD2 as a possible D gene (5 bases). The length of the CDR3 is 16 residues. Between the trimmed V and J ends, which lost 0 bases and 4 bases, there was a span of 13 bases. CDR1 is KGHDR, CDR2 SFDVKD, per germline. The DNA of the CDR3 is TGTGCCACCAGTGATTTGAGTAGGGCGGGCTCAGATACGCAGTATTTT. Translating gives CATSDLSRAGSDTQYF.

CDR3 sequence reads: CSVVATYGYTF. For the CDR3, the DNA is TGCAGCGTTGTCGCGACCTATGGCTACACCTTC. The chain carries TRBV29-1 and TRBJ1-2; no firm D call. V lost 4 bases to trimming and J lost 4 bases, with 7 bases between them. Looked up from germline, CDR1 is SQVTM and CDR2 is ANQGSEA. The length of the CDR3 is 11 residues.